One T cell receptor (beta chain) is described in this entry. Losses at the gene ends were 5 bases for V and 5 bases for J; bases not matched to a gene: 3. The CDR3 extends over 13 amino acids. This entry is derived from a study of Ad26.COV2.S vaccination and SARS-CoV-2 variants. Overall study context: Trial arm assignment for the donor was COV1001 Ad26.COV2.S.

Treatment described: around 19 received Ad26.COV2.S at low or high dose, single or two shots; 5 received placebo; per-sample allocation not given. Sampling was done on day 63 after the first vaccine or placebo injection. Generated by immunoSEQ multiplex PCR, the TCRdb table keeps only in-frame clones and is missing some. The sample holds more than 300,000 clones, around 89% seen once. J is TRBJ2-7 and V is TRBV12-3 or TRBV12-4; TRBD1 matches at 10 bases. The specimen comprised peripheral blood, sampled in a trial of Ad26.COV2.S vaccine versus placebo. The source of this sequence is a person aged 18-65 years who received the Ad26.COV2.S COVID-19 vaccine or a placebo. CDR3 region: CASSPGTGDEQYF. In DNA, the CDR3 is TGTGCCAGCAGTCCCGGGACAGGGGACGAGCAGTACTTC.